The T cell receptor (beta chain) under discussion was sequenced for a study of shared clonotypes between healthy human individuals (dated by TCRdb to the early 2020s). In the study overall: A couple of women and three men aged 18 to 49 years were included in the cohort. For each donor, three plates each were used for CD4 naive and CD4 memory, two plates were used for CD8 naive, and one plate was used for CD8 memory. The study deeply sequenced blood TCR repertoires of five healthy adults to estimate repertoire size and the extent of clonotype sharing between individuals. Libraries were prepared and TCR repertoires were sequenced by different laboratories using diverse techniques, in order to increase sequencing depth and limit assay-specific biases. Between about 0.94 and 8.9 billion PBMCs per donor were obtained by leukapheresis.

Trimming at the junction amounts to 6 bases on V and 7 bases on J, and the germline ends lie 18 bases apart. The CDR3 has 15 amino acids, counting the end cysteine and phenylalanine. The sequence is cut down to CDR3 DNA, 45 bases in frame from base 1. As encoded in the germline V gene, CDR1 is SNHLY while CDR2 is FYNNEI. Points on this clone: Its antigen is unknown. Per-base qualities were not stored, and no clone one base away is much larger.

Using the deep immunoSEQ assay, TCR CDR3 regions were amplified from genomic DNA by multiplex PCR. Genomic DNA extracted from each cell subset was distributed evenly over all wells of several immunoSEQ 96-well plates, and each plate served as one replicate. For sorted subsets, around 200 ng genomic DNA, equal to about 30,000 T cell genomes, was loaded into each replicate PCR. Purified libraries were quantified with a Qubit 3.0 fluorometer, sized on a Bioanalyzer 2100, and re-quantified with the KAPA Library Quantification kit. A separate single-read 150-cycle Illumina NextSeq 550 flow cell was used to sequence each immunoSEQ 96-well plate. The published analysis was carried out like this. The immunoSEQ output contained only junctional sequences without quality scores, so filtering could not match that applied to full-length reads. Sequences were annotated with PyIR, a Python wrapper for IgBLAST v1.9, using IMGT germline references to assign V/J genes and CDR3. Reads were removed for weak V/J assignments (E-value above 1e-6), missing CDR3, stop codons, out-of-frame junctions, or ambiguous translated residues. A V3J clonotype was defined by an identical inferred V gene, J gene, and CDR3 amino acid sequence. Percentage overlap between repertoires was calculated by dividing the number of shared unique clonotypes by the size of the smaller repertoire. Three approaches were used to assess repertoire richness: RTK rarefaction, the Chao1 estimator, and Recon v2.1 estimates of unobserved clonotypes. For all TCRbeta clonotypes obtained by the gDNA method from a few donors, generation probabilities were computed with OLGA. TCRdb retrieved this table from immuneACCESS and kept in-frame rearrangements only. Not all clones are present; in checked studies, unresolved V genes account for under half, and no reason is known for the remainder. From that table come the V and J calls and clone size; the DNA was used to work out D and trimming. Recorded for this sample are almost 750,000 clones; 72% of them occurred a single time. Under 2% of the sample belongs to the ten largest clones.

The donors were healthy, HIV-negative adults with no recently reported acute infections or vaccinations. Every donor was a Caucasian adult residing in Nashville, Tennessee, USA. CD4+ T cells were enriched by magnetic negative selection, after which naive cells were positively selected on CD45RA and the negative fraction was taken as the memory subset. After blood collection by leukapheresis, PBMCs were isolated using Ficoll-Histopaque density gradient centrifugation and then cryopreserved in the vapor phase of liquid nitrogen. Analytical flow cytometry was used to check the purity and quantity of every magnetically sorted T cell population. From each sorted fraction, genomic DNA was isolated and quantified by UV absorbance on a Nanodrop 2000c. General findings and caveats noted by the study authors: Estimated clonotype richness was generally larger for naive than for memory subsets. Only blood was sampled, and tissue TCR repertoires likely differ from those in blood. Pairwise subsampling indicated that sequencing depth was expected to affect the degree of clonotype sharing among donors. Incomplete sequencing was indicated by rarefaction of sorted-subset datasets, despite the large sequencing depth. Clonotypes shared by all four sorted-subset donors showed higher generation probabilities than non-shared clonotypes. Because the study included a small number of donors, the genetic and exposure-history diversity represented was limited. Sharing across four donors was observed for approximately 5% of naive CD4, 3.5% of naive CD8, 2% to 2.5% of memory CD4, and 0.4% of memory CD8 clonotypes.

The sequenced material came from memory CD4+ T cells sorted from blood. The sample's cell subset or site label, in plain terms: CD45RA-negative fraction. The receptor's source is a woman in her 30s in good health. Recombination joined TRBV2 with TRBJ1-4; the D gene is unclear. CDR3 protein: CASSSDGITSEKLFF. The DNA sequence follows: TGTGCCAGCAGCTCCGACGGGATCACCTCTGAAAAACTGTTTTTT.